This T cell receptor beta chain originates from a study of HIV-infected patients and healthy controls. Study-level findings and limits: HIV-infected repertoires had significantly higher mean Gini indices than controls, possibly reflecting oligoclonality. Comparisons were complicated because patients and controls had unequal numbers of distinct sequences.

No cell fractionation was done, so the repertoire covers all unsorted peripheral blood T cells. About 450 ng RNA was reverse transcribed with alpha and beta constant-region primers. Each of the alpha and beta chains got its own library through chain-specific third strand synthesis with indices. The library had 12-nucleotide molecular identifiers formed by two random hexamers joined together. A short first PCR added P5 and P7 adapter elements and a second index. TCRdb processed the 5' RACE reads anew with MiXCR; each CDR3 protein has one entry. This table holds 17,000 or so distinct CDR3 sequences, approximately 5% found once. V lost 0 bases and J 8 bases, leaving 19 bases between the germline ends. The CDR3 consists of 16 residues. Germline-derived CDR1 and CDR2 are MNHEY and SVGAGI. Relative to its sample, this clonotype is medium-sized (0.01 to 0.1%). Its antigen remains unknown.

The receptor was isolated from an adult in good health. The rearrangement uses TRBV6-5 and TRBJ1-2; D is possibly TRBD1 (5 bases). Sequencing was carried out using blood. The CDR3 DNA is TGTGCCAGCAGTTACTCGTCGAGGGGCAGATCGTTCGGCTACACCTTC. This sequence encodes CASSYSSRGRSFGYTF.